Listed here are 12 T cell receptor beta chains from one sample, sequenced in a study of T-cell reconstitution after alpha-beta-depleted transplantation in children. TCRbeta library construction was performed incorporating unique molecular identifiers. In TCRdb, the PCR reads were re-called with MiXCR into one record per CDR3 protein. The table includes roughly 670,000 distinct CDR3 sequences, under 15% detected once. Sequencing used PBMCs, obtained before TCRalphabeta/CD19-depleted stem cell transplant. The source is a girl aged 2 to 9 with congenital amegakaryocytic thrombocytopenia, due to receive a stem cell transplant.

CDR3 region: CASSKADGIQETQYF. The CDR3 nucleotides read TGTGCCAGCTCTAAAGCAGATGGAATCCAAGAGACCCAGTACTTC. The chain has TRBV12-3 or TRBV12-4 and TRBJ2-5; D unclear. V lost 8 bases and J 1 base, leaving 17 bases between the germline ends. The CDR3 is made up of 15 amino acids.

The sample holds many counts of this clonotype. The J gene is TRBJ2-1, the V gene TRBV5-1; a weak D match, TRBD2 (6 bases). Germline V gene data show CDR1 as SGHRS and CDR2 as YFSETQ. This CDR3 has 14 residues. V gave up 3 bases and J gave up 6 bases, with 13 bases separating them. The CDR3 DNA sequence: TGCGCCAGCAGCTACTCGGGAGTCGGCAATGAGCAGTTCTTC. This codes for CASSYSGVGNEQFF.

This clonotype was observed a handful of times. The chain recombines TRBV20-1 with TRBJ2-7; no clear D gene. Germline CDR1 reads DFQATT; CDR2 reads SNEGSKA (reference sequence). The V end lost 3 bases, the J end lost 4 bases, and 13 bases lay between the germline ends. This CDR3 spans 13 amino acids. The CDR3 region is CSASRLDRYEQYF. CDR3 coding DNA: TGCAGTGCTAGCCGGCTAGATCGTTACGAGCAGTACTTC.

This clonotype was counted many times. The chain employs TRBV4-1 and TRBJ2-1, with D perhaps TRBD2 (5 bases). Germline CDR1 and CDR2: MGHRA and YSYEKL. CDR3 length equals 14 residues. The V gene lost 0 bases and the J gene lost 4 bases, with 7 bases spanning the gap. In nucleotides, the CDR3 is TGCGCCAGCAGCCAAGATCGCGGGTACAATGAGCAGTTCTTC. Residues: CASSQDRGYNEQFF.

In its sample, this clonotype was seen a few times. The chain combines TRBV2 with TRBJ2-7, with TRBD2 identical over 14 bases. After removal of 9 bases from V and 4 bases from J, the junction contained 11 bases not matched to a gene. The CDR3 contains 16 residues. Germline V lookup: CDR1 SNHLY, CDR2 FYNNEI. This CDR3 is CARGTSGSGRPYEQYF. The CDR3 nucleotides are TGTGCCAGAGGGACTAGCGGGAGTGGTAGGCCGTACGAGCAGTACTTC.

This clonotype was picked up many times. The J gene is TRBJ2-7, the V gene TRBV20-1, with D possibly being TRBD1 (5 bases). Germline V gene lookup returns CDR1 DFQATT and CDR2 SNEGSKA (reference sequence). The CDR3 runs 13 residues. The V end lost 6 bases, the J end lost 2 bases, and 14 bases lay between the germline ends. This CDR3 is CSASDTQAYEQYF. In DNA, the CDR3 is TGCAGTGCGTCGGACACCCAAGCCTACGAGCAGTACTTC.

The CDR3 loop is CASSSLAGGSEQYF. For the CDR3, the DNA is TGTGCCAGCAGCTCCCTAGCGGGAGGAAGCGAGCAGTACTTC. This chain uses TRBV5-4 with TRBJ2-7; TRBD2 agrees at 11 bases. Germline V gene lookup returns CDR1 SGHNT and CDR2 YYREEE (reference sequence). This CDR3 region has 14 residues. The junction had 5 bases not matched to a gene; V was cut back by 3 bases and J by 6 bases.

The table lists this clonotype with a few counts. The rearrangement links TRBV20-1 to TRBJ2-1, with 10 bases matching TRBD2. J was trimmed by 6 bases and V by 6 bases; bases with no gene match: 11. CDR1 is DFQATT and CDR2 is SNEGSKA in the germline V gene (reference sequence). There are 15 residues in the CDR3. In DNA form, the CDR3 reads TGCAGTGCAACCTCCCTAGCGGGAGTCGTCAATGAGCAGTTCTTC. It codes for CSATSLAGVVNEQFF.

This clonotype showed up just once. This is likely a read error, given that the CDR3 carries no conserved phenylalanine or tryptophan at its end. The chain joins TRBV7-9 to TRBJ2-7, with TRBD2 as a possible D gene (5 bases). Germline-derived CDR1 and CDR2 are SEHNR and FQNEAQ (reference sequence). The CDR3 has 14 residues. V dropped 5 bases and J dropped 4 bases, with 15 bases sitting between them. The CDR3 DNA reads as TGTGCCAGCAGCCCCTTGAGCGGAGAATACGAGCAGTACTTA. Protein: CASSPLSGEYEQYL.

V usage is TRBV7-2 and J usage is TRBJ2-1; D is perhaps TRBD1 or TRBD2 (6 bases each). The germline V gene has CDR1 SGHTA and CDR2 FQGNSA. This CDR3 region has 15 residues. Between the trimmed V and J ends, which lost 6 bases and 4 bases, there was a span of 16 bases. The CDR3 loop is CASSRYWGAYNEQFF. Written as DNA, the CDR3 is TGTGCCAGCAGTCGGTATTGGGGGGCGTACAATGAGCAGTTCTTC.

There are many counts of this clonotype. The chain uses TRBV12-3 or TRBV12-4 and TRBJ2-1, with 7 bases identical to TRBD2. This CDR3 has 15 residues. V gave up 8 bases and J gave up 1 base; unmatched junction bases: 8. The DNA of the CDR3 is TGTGCCAGCCGTCCGGGCGGGAGTTCCTACAATGAGCAGTTCTTC. Translating gives CASRPGGSSYNEQFF.

The rearrangement uses TRBV18 and TRBJ2-2, with D perhaps given as TRBD1 or TRBD2 (5 bases each). Germline CDR1 KGHSH, CDR2 LQKENI. This CDR3 spans 15 amino acids. Between the trimmed V and J ends, which lost 3 bases and 6 bases, there was a span of 14 bases. DNA of the CDR3: TGTGCCAGCTCACCGGTAGGGACCGGCGCCGGGGAGCTGTTTTTT. This encodes CASSPVGTGAGELFF.